The rows below give T cell receptor beta chains drawn from one sample of a study of breast tumors, draining lymph nodes, adjacent tissues. Each CDR3 protein is one row after TCRdb ran MiXCR on the multiplex PCR reads. The profile shows some 53,000 distinct CDR3 sequences, 35% to 50% of them singletons. The sample was breast tumor tissue. The receptors were sampled from a female donor with breast cancer. Some clones in this sample may be carry-over from other donors' samples. Each CDR3 is given without its conserved first and last residue.

TRBV30,TRBJ1-4,AWSVGGGGGEKLF
TRBV20-1,TRBJ2-5,SAILAEPETQY
TRBV20-1,TRBJ2-1,SATGGTYYNEQF
TRBV20-1,TRBJ2-5,SATRWTDPQETQY
TRBV6-2/TRBV6-3,TRBJ1-2,ASSRRDNYGYT
TRBV5-6,TRBJ1-2,ASSLVVSPAYGYT
TRBV10-3,TRBJ1-2,AISPGQGAGGYT
TRBV27,TRBJ1-2,ASSLSAGVGYT
TRBV4-1,TRBJ2-5,ASSQELAGEETQY
TRBV20-1,TRBJ2-7,GAGTGNRPYEQY
TRBV30,TRBJ1-2,AWSVNSVNQGYT
TRBV9,TRBJ2-1,ASSLSSGEQF
TRBV9,TRBJ1-3,ASSASGSSGNTIY
TRBV5-6,TRBJ2-5,ASSLTGRETQY
TRBV18,TRBJ1-1,ASSPSGGGTNTEAF
TRBV2,TRBJ1-5,ASSGQGNNQPQH
TRBV6-5,TRBJ2-7,ASSPDRGRVYEQY
TRBV7-2,TRBJ1-1,ASSFGRQPNTEAF
TRBV5-8,TRBJ2-3,ASSPARGSTDTQY
TRBV20-1,TRBJ1-5,SVIGTGAYNEPQH
TRBV24-1,TRBJ2-3,ATSGTGTGSPDTQY
TRBV24-1,TRBJ1-5,ATSDPGRSQPQH
TRBV5-5,TRBJ2-2,ASSLEANTGELF
TRBV7-9,TRBJ2-3,ASSEGLAGSNTDTQY
TRBV4-1,TRBJ2-6,ASSPLGAGGANVLT
TRBV10-1,TRBJ2-7,TNSRRTDPHEQY
TRBV25-1,TRBJ2-1,ASSARVLAGESYNEQF
TRBV4-3,TRBJ2-2,ASSQSLRLTGELF
TRBV29-1,TRBJ1-2,SATPGQGSGYT
TRBV28,TRBJ2-2,ASRPRGAPGELF
TRBV11-2,TRBJ2-1,ASSLSGIDNEQF
TRBV19,TRBJ1-4,ASSNGVGRKLF
TRBV7-2,TRBJ1-6,ASSTGTGEGNSPLH
TRBV7-6,TRBJ2-5,ASSLERQETQY
TRBV15,TRBJ1-6,ATSPGPRTPPH
TRBV18,TRBJ1-2,ASSPSGIGGYT
TRBV11-2,TRBJ1-2,ASSLDLGQSYGYT
TRBV15,TRBJ2-7,ATSRDPGGEQY
TRBV4-3,TRBJ2-3,ASSVRFGRGADTQY
TRBV7-2,TRBJ1-6,ASSFRTQGNSPLH
TRBV7-2,TRBJ2-2,ASSKVGTSGTRGELF